The next 18 T cell receptor beta chains were all read from a single sample in a study of CD8 T cells in ankylosing spondylitis. Study-wide results and limits: Blood of patients with ankylosing spondylitis appeared to be characterized by a TCR beta motif of 8 or 9 highly homologous variants.

Their antigen targets remain unknown. TCRdb used MiXCR to reprocess the 5' RACE reads, holding one entry per CDR3 protein. The sample lists about 800,000 distinct CDR3 sequences, 10% to 15% occurring once. Sequences were obtained from blood, either unsorted or a sorted T cell fraction (not recorded which). The receptor set was obtained from a male donor with ankylosing spondylitis.

The chain has TRBV7-2 and TRBJ2-3, with unresolved D. Trimming took off 4 bases at V and 11 bases at J, with 13 bases between the two ends. This CDR3 has 12 amino acids. CDR1 and CDR2 (germline): SGHTA, FQGNSA. In DNA, the CDR3 is TGTGCCAGCAGCTCAGTCGGCGGAGTGCAGTATTTT. It is translated as CASSSVGGVQYF.

The rearrangement links TRBV5-5 to TRBJ2-7; TRBD1 matches 7 bases. Germline CDR1 is SGHKS and CDR2 is YYEKEE (reference sequence). The CDR3 is made up of 14 amino acids. V was pared by 4 bases and J by 4 bases, with 8 bases of the junction left unmatched. The CDR3 DNA is TGTGCCAGCAGCCAGGCTCAGGGGGTGTACGAGCAGTACTTC. Amino acids: CASSQAQGVYEQYF.

The J gene is TRBJ2-1, the V gene TRBV18, with TRBD2 matching 8 bases. Germline lookup yields CDR1 KGHSH and CDR2 LQKENI. CDR3 length: 16 amino acids. V shed 2 bases and J 8 bases; nucleotides not matched to a gene: 11. The chain's CDR3 is CASSPIGGRTGDEQFF. In DNA form, the CDR3 reads TGTGCCAGCTCACCAATCGGCGGGAGGACCGGGGATGAGCAGTTCTTC.

This clonotype was counted ten times or more. The rearrangement joins TRBV6-2 or TRBV6-3 to TRBJ1-2; 7 bases fit TRBD1. Germline assignment: CDR1 MNHEY and CDR2 SVGEGT. V shed 10 bases and J 4 bases; nucleotides not matched to a gene: 6. This CDR3 region has 12 residues. The CDR3 sequence: CATRDRIYGYTF. CDR3 sequence (DNA): TGTGCCACCCGGGACAGAATCTATGGCTACACCTTC.

The chain links TRBV4-3 to TRBJ1-1, with a possible D match to TRBD1 (5 bases). Trimming removed 0 bases from V and 1 base from J, with 12 bases in between. The CDR3 is made up of 16 amino acids. The germline V gene has CDR1 LGHNA and CDR2 YSLEER. The CDR3 protein is CASSQEGTYQNTEAFF. Here the CDR3 DNA reads TGCGCCAGCAGCCAAGAAGGGACTTATCAGAACACTGAAGCTTTCTTT.

The chain couples TRBV4-2 to TRBJ1-3, with D perhaps TRBD1 (6 bases). This CDR3 is 15 amino acids long. Deletions cut 0 bases from V and 4 bases from J, with 10 bases between. From germline, CDR1 is LGHNA and CDR2 YNFKEQ. The CDR3 spells CASSQDNRDGNTIYF. CDR3 coding DNA: TGTGCCAGCAGCCAAGATAACAGGGACGGAAACACCATATATTTT.

The rearrangement uses TRBV28 and TRBJ2-2; D is uncertain. The CDR3 spans 12 residues. Germline loops: CDR1 MDHEN, CDR2 SYDVKM. With 7 bases removed from V and 7 bases from J, the gap between germline ends came to 10 bases. The CDR3 region is CASMGLLGELFF. Here the CDR3 DNA reads TGTGCCAGCATGGGCTTGCTCGGGGAGCTGTTTTTT. The variable domain in full, with the rest retrieved from reference TRBV28 and TRBJ2-2, is DVKVTQSSRYLVKRTGEKVFLECVQDMDHENMFWYRQDPGLGLRLIYFSYDVKMKEKGDIPEGYSVSREKKERFSLILESASTNQTSMYLCASMGLLGELFFGEGSRLTVL.

This clonotype was recorded a few times. V usage is TRBV20-1 and J usage is TRBJ2-3, with a tentative D call TRBD2 (6 bases). This CDR3 has 12 residues. V lost 5 bases to trimming and J lost 4 bases, with 10 bases between them. Germline V gene data show CDR1 as DFQATT and CDR2 as SNEGSKA (reference sequence). The CDR3, as DNA: TGCAGTGCTGAGCGCGGGGCAGATACGCAGTATTTT. It encodes CSAERGADTQYF.

This clonotype showed up just a few times. V is TRBV28 and J is TRBJ2-3, with TRBD2 matching 13 bases. Germline V gene lookup returns CDR1 MDHEN and CDR2 SYDVKM. This CDR3 spans 17 amino acids. The V gene end was trimmed by 5 bases and the J gene end by 1 base; junction bases not matched to a gene: 6. CDR3 protein: CASSRTSGRGRTDTQYF. CDR3 in DNA: TGTGCCAGCAGTCGGACTAGCGGGAGAGGGCGCACAGATACGCAGTATTTT.

The chain carries TRBV18 and TRBJ2-5; no clear D gene. The germline CDR1 and CDR2 sequences are KGHSH and LQKENI. The CDR3 length is 15 residues. V was clipped by 5 bases and J by 1 base, with 14 bases between them. The CDR3 protein is CASSGSVAPQETQYF. In DNA, the CDR3 is TGTGCCAGCTCAGGCAGCGTAGCACCCCAAGAGACCCAGTACTTC.

This clonotype came up a few times. The CDR3 is CASSVTRGDTQYF. The CDR3, as DNA: TGTGCCAGCAGCGTGACTAGGGGAGATACGCAGTATTTT. The chain has TRBV7-2 and TRBJ2-3, with D possibly being TRBD2 (6 bases). Trimming took off 5 bases at V and 5 bases at J, with 11 bases between the two ends. The germline V gene has CDR1 SGHTA and CDR2 FQGNSA. The CDR3 is 13 amino acids.

This clonotype was seen more than once but under ten times. J is TRBJ2-7 and V is TRBV14; weak D call: TRBD1 (5 bases). V was shortened by 4 bases and J by 6 bases, with 19 bases between the two germline ends. Germline values: CDR1 SGHDN, CDR2 FVKESK. The CDR3 extends over 15 amino acids. The CDR3 region has the DNA TGTGCCAGCAGCCCCAGGGTAGGCCTTTTCGGCGAGCAGTACTTC. Translating it yields CASSPRVGLFGEQYF.

Comment on this clonotype: This may stem from a read error, because a much larger clone lies one nucleotide away. Here the CDR3 DNA reads TGTGCCAGCAGCTTGGGGTCTTTCTGTAATTCACCCCTCCACTTT. Translating it yields CASSLGSFCNSPLHF. The genes are TRBV5-5 and TRBJ1-6; no firm D call. V was shortened by 0 bases and J by 6 bases, with 10 bases between the two germline ends. The length of the CDR3 is 15 residues. Germline values: CDR1 SGHKS, CDR2 YYEKEE (reference sequence).

The rearrangement links TRBV5-4 to TRBJ2-3; 9 nucleotides line up with TRBD1. The CDR3 sequence is 14 residues long. J gave up 4 bases and V 5 bases, and 5 bases lay outside the gene matches. Germline values: CDR1 SGHNT, CDR2 YYREEE (reference sequence). This CDR3 reads CASRWDRDSDTQYF. As DNA, the CDR3 is TGTGCCAGCAGATGGGACAGGGACTCAGATACGCAGTATTTT.

This clonotype has a handful of counts. The chain is built from TRBV18 and TRBJ2-5, with 9 bases identical to TRBD1. The CDR3 is 15 amino acids. Germline CDR1 KGHSH, CDR2 LQKENI. With 2 bases clipped from V and 3 bases from J, the junction kept 4 bases outside the gene matches. CDR3 residues: CASSPWTGDEETQYF. The CDR3 region has the DNA TGTGCCAGCTCACCATGGACAGGGGATGAAGAGACCCAGTACTTC.

This clonotype was recorded a few times. The rearrangement uses TRBV20-1 and TRBJ2-2; D gene uncertain. The CDR3 is made up of 14 amino acids. V lost 1 base to trimming and J lost 2 bases, with 8 bases between them. CDR1 is DFQATT and CDR2 is SNEGSKA in the germline V gene (reference sequence). The CDR3 is CSARADPNTGELFF. CDR3 DNA: TGCAGTGCTAGAGCGGATCCTAACACCGGGGAGCTGTTTTTT.

The V and J genes are TRBV15 and TRBJ1-5, with D perhaps matching TRBD1 (5 bases). The V gene's germline CDR1 is LNHNV and CDR2 YYDKDF (reference sequence). With 2 bases removed from V and 4 bases from J, the gap between germline ends came to 6 bases. The CDR3 has 13 residues. The CDR3 loop reads CATSRQGNQPQHF. CDR3 bases: TGTGCCACCAGCAGACAGGGAAATCAGCCCCAGCATTTT.

The chain's CDR3 is CASSPLARTDTQYF. Here the CDR3 DNA reads TGTGCCAGCAGCCCCCTAGCGCGCACAGATACGCAGTATTTT. The chain recombines TRBV7-2 with TRBJ2-3; perhaps TRBD2 as D (6 bases). Per the germline V gene, CDR1 is SGHTA and CDR2 is FQGNSA. This CDR3 comprises 14 residues. Trimming removed 5 bases at V and 1 base at J, with 10 bases between. The full variable domain, with the rest looked up from reference TRBV7-2 and TRBJ2-3, is GAGVSQSPSNKVTEKGKDVELRCDPISGHTALYWYRQSLGQGLEFLIYFQGNSAPDKSGLPSDRFSAERTGGSVSTLTIQRTQQEDSAVYLCASSPLARTDTQYFGPGTRLTVL.